A selection of T cell receptor beta chains follows, all from one sample in a study of cytomegalovirus exposure and HLA in healthy donors. TCRdb's table, derived via immunoSEQ multiplex PCR, lists solely in-frame clones and lacks some. The data hold tens of thousands of clones, with approximately 79% observed a single time. The sample taken for sequencing was PBMCs. The receptors come from a middle-aged woman in good health and CMV-seropositive. Both conserved end residues are part of each CDR3. A D gene is named only where the DNA matches it firmly. Size tells how often a clone was seen (once, few, many) or the class of an expanded clone, and some rows leave it out.

clone size	D gene	V gene	J gene	CDR3 protein	CDR3 DNA
.	.	TRBV7-9	TRBJ2-5	CASSLFGQYQETQYF	TGTGCCAGCAGCTTATTTGGACAGTACCAAGAGACCCAGTACTTC
few	TRBD1	TRBV6-5	TRBJ1-3	CASRTGAGNTIYF	TGTGCCAGCAGGACAGGGGCTGGAAACACCATATATTTT
.	.	TRBV7-9	TRBJ1-2	CASSLPAGNYGYTF	TGTGCCAGCAGCTTACCGGCGGGGAACTATGGCTACACCTTC
.	.	TRBV10-2	TRBJ2-5	CASNLFFRQGGETQYF	TGCGCCAGCAATTTATTCTTCCGACAGGGAGGAGAGACCCAGTACTTC
.	TRBD1	TRBV6-6	TRBJ2-7	CASSLGTESYEQYF	TGTGCCAGCAGTCTAGGGACAGAAAGCTACGAGCAGTACTTC
.	.	TRBV2	TRBJ1-6	CASKTPGGSPLHF	TGTGCCAGCAAGACCCCGGGAGGTTCACCCCTCCACTTT
once	.	TRBV4-2	TRBJ2-7	CASSRDFSYEQYF	TGTGCCAGCAGCCGGGACTTCTCCTACGAGCAGTACTTC
.	.	TRBV18	TRBJ2-2	CASSPPPGQFRATGELFF	TGTGCCAGCTCACCACCCCCCGGACAGTTCAGGGCCACCGGGGAGCTGTTTTTT
.	TRBD1	TRBV7-3	TRBJ1-1	CASSLNRGQYTEAFF	TGTGCCAGCAGCTTAAACAGGGGGCAGTACACTGAAGCTTTCTTT
.	.	TRBV4-2	TRBJ2-5	CASSQDMGLQETQYF	TGTGCCAGCAGCCAAGATATGGGACTTCAAGAGACCCAGTACTTC
.	TRBD1	TRBV7-9	TRBJ2-2	CASTSTGENTGELFF	TGTGCCAGCACCTCAACAGGGGAGAACACCGGGGAGCTGTTTTTT
.	.	TRBV28	TRBJ1-1	CASSFRVSDTEAFF	TGTGCCAGCAGTTTCAGGGTTAGTGACACTGAAGCTTTCTTT
.	.	TRBV5-1	TRBJ1-6	CASSLEGGRDNSPLHF	TGCGCCAGCAGCTTGGAAGGCGGCAGGGATAATTCACCCCTCCACTTT
.	.	TRBV5-1	TRBJ1-2	CASSWGDYGYTF	TGCGCCAGCAGCTGGGGGGACTATGGCTACACCTTC
.	.	TRBV6-5	TRBJ2-2	CASSYETYTGELFF	TGTGCCAGCAGTTACGAAACATATACCGGGGAGCTGTTTTTT
once	TRBD1	TRBV4-1	TRBJ1-3	CASSTGQGGGNTIYF	TGCGCCAGCAGCACGGGACAGGGGGGTGGAAACACCATATATTTT
.	.	TRBV5-8	TRBJ1-5	CASSWGVNQPQHF	TGTGCCAGCAGCTGGGGGGTGAATCAGCCCCAGCATTTT
.	TRBD2	TRBV9	TRBJ2-1	CASSVDASGGEQFF	TGTGCCAGCAGCGTAGACGCTAGCGGGGGTGAGCAGTTCTTC
.	TRBD1	TRBV5-1	TRBJ1-1	CASSLGTGRESRNPLKGFF	TGCGCCAGCAGCCTGGGGACAGGGCGCGAATCTCGGAATCCTCTCAAAGGTTTCTTT
.	TRBD1	TRBV11-2	TRBJ2-1	CASSLQGQGLYNEQFF	TGTGCCAGCAGCTTACAGGGACAGGGGCTTTACAATGAGCAGTTCTTC
.	TRBD1	TRBV2	TRBJ1-5	CASSDGDRGVGQPQHF	TGTGCCAGCAGTGATGGGGACAGGGGAGTGGGGCAGCCCCAGCATTTT
.	TRBD1	TRBV18	TRBJ1-1	CASSPPGTGFYGTEAFF	TGTGCCAGCTCACCACCCGGGACAGGGTTTTATGGCACTGAAGCTTTCTTT
.	TRBD2	TRBV6-5	TRBJ2-3	CASRNSGASTDTQYF	TGTGCCAGCAGAAATAGCGGGGCTAGCACAGATACGCAGTATTTT
.	TRBD2	TRBV28	TRBJ2-7	CASSTSGGSPYEQYF	TGTGCCAGCAGTACGAGCGGGGGGTCCCCCTACGAGCAGTACTTC
.	.	TRBV7-9	TRBJ1-4	CASSLDVGTADEKLFF	TGTGCCAGCAGCTTAGATGTCGGGACTGCGGATGAAAAACTGTTTTTT
few	.	TRBV12-5	TRBJ1-5	CASAEVEPQHF	TGTGCTAGTGCCGAGGTGGAGCCCCAGCATTTT
once	TRBD1	TRBV7-8	TRBJ1-5	CASSPSTGANQPQHF	TGTGCCAGCAGCCCTAGTACAGGGGCCAATCAGCCCCAGCATTTT
once	TRBD2	TRBV12-5	TRBJ2-5	CASLGGGWETQYF	TGTGCTAGTCTCGGGGGGGGCTGGGAGACCCAGTACTTC
.	TRBD2	TRBV7-8	TRBJ2-3	CASSLTLTSGETDTQYF	TGTGCCAGCAGCTTAACTTTGACTAGCGGGGAGACGGATACGCAGTATTTT
.	.	TRBV5-1	TRBJ2-5	CASRNDTTQVTQYF	TGCGCCAGCCGGAATGACACCACCCAAGTGACCCAGTACTTC
.	TRBD1	TRBV10-3	TRBJ1-5	CAISDEGASQPQHF	TGTGCCATCAGTGATGAGGGGGCTTCTCAGCCCCAGCATTTT
.	TRBD2	TRBV12-5	TRBJ2-1	CASGLGLADEQFF	TGTGCTAGTGGTTTGGGACTAGCCGATGAGCAGTTCTTC
.	TRBD2	TRBV6-1	TRBJ2-4	CASSLYIAGGDIQYF	TGTGCCAGCAGCCTTTATATAGCGGGGGGCGACATTCAGTACTTC
.	TRBD2	TRBV29-1	TRBJ2-7	CSASGGGPYEQYF	TGCAGCGCTTCCGGGGGGGGCCCCTACGAGCAGTACTTC
.	TRBD1	TRBV10-3	TRBJ2-3	CATTGTGTDTQYF	TGTGCCACAACCGGGACAGGGACGGATACGCAGTATTTT
.	TRBD1	TRBV5-8	TRBJ2-1	CASSPRQGWGEQFF	TGTGCCAGCAGCCCGCGACAGGGATGGGGTGAGCAGTTCTTC
few	TRBD1	TRBV5-6	TRBJ2-7	CASSPMTGARGEQYF	TGTGCCAGCAGCCCTATGACAGGGGCCCGAGGCGAGCAGTACTTC
once	TRBD1	TRBV6-1	TRBJ2-2	CASSEGTGLTGELFF	TGTGCCAGCAGTGAAGGGACAGGCCTAACCGGGGAGCTGTTTTTT
.	TRBD2	TRBV11-2	TRBJ2-5	CASSATGTSGETQYF	TGTGCCAGCAGCGCCACCGGGACTAGCGGAGAGACCCAGTACTTC
.	.	TRBV6-5	TRBJ2-7	CASSYVDRIEQYF	TGTGCCAGCAGTTACGTGGACAGAATCGAGCAGTACTTC
.	.	TRBV18	TRBJ1-3	CASSPLSPGPGNTIYF	TGTGCCAGCTCACCACTATCTCCCGGTCCCGGAAACACCATATATTTT
.	.	TRBV6-1	TRBJ1-6	CASSWSGRGDSPLHF	TGTGCCAGCAGTTGGTCAGGGAGGGGAGATTCACCCCTCCACTTT
once	TRBD2	TRBV7-9	TRBJ2-3	CASSSLAGVDTQYF	TGTGCCAGCAGCTCCTTAGCGGGGGTAGATACGCAGTATTTT
.	TRBD1	TRBV5-8	TRBJ1-2	CASRRQGFGYTF	TGTGCCAGCAGGCGACAGGGCTTCGGCTACACCTTC
.	.	TRBV5-6	TRBJ1-2	CASSSDRSGLWHGYTF	TGTGCCAGCAGCTCGGACCGATCAGGGCTCTGGCATGGCTACACCTTC
.	.	TRBV6-5	TRBJ1-2	CASSRWGSYTF	TGTGCCAGCAGTCGCTGGGGCAGCTACACCTTC
.	.	TRBV5-1	TRBJ1-6	CASRSGVADNSPLHF	TGCGCCAGCAGGTCCGGGGTGGCGGATAATTCACCCCTCCACTTT
.	TRBD1	TRBV7-9	TRBJ1-3	CASSSGDRGRSGNTIYF	TGTGCCAGCAGCTCAGGGGACAGGGGTCGCTCTGGAAACACCATATATTTT
.	.	TRBV6-1	TRBJ1-1	CASRAQENTEAFF	TGTGCCAGCAGGGCACAGGAGAACACTGAAGCTTTCTTT
.	TRBD2	TRBV5-1	TRBJ2-3	CASRRGGSTDTQYF	TGCGCCAGCAGGCGGGGGGGGAGCACAGATACGCAGTATTTT
.	TRBD1	TRBV6-6	TRBJ2-7	CASSYGTGLGEQYF	TGTGCCAGCAGTTACGGGACAGGGCTGGGCGAGCAGTACTTC
.	TRBD2	TRBV5-4	TRBJ2-1	CASSLTSGGTLVFF	TGTGCCAGCAGCTTGACTAGCGGGGGGACCCTGGTGTTCTTC
.	.	TRBV11-1	TRBJ1-1	CASSRNRESAEAFF	TGTGCCAGCAGCCGAAACAGGGAGTCCGCTGAAGCTTTCTTT
.	TRBD1	TRBV7-9	TRBJ2-1	CASSLARGTGVHEQFF	TGTGCCAGCAGCTTAGCGCGGGGGACAGGGGTCCATGAGCAGTTCTTC